The 18 T cell receptor beta chains given below trace back to one sample, sequenced in a study of shared clonotypes between healthy human individuals. Clones were read by immunoSEQ multiplex PCR, and TCRdb kept only the in-frame ones, dropping some. The sample lists some 470,000 clones; 70% to 80% were seen once. The sequencing sample was made of PBMCs. Receptor source: a woman in her forties in good health. Some clones in this sample may be carry-over from other donors' samples.

This clone was detected a few times. V and J are TRBV5-4 and TRBJ1-1; the D gene is possibly TRBD1 (5 bases). The germline CDR1 and CDR2 sequences are SGHNT and YYREEE (reference sequence). This CDR3 contains 15 residues. V was cut by 3 bases and J by 1 base, with 13 bases left in between. The CDR3 region is CASSSAGGRNTEAFF. CDR3 coding DNA: TGTGCCAGCAGCTCTGCTGGGGGGAGGAACACTGAAGCTTTCTTT.

This clone was detected only a few times. The gene calls are TRBV4-1 and TRBJ1-4, with TRBD1 matching over 8 bases. V dropped 4 bases and J dropped 7; count of bases not matched to a gene: 8. Germline-derived CDR1 and CDR2 are MGHRA and YSYEKL. The CDR3 consists of 15 residues. The CDR3 loop reads CASSRTGPRGEKLFF. In DNA, the CDR3 is TGCGCCAGCAGCCGGACAGGGCCACGGGGTGAAAAACTGTTTTTT.

The table lists this clone with a few counts. This chain uses TRBV9 with TRBJ2-2, with D possibly TRBD1 on 5 matching bases. V was clipped by 0 bases and J by 7 bases, with 10 bases between them. CDR3 length: 14 residues. Per germline, CDR1 SGDLS and CDR2 YYNGEE. CDR3 protein: CASSVVQGGGELFF. DNA of the CDR3: TGTGCCAGCAGCGTAGTCCAGGGCGGCGGGGAGCTGTTTTTT.

The chain couples TRBV28 to TRBJ2-1; TRBD2 agrees at 14 bases. Germline CDR1 MDHEN, CDR2 SYDVKM. The J segment lost 6 bases and the V segment lost 4 bases, leaving 5 bases of the junction unmatched. This CDR3 contains 16 residues. The CDR3 bases are TGTGCCAGCAGTTCGGCCGGGACTAGCGGGAGCAATGAGCAGTTCTTC. This codes for CASSSAGTSGSNEQFF.

The rearrangement uses TRBV6-4 and TRBJ2-5, with 9 bases that match TRBD1. The CDR3 contains 18 residues. The germline V gene encodes CDR1 MRHNA and CDR2 SNTAGT. V lost 3 bases, J lost 1 base, and 12 bases stayed unmatched. The DNA of the CDR3 is TGTGCCAGCAGTGAGCCCGGGACAGGGATAGTCCGCCAAGAGACCCAGTACTTC. Protein product: CASSEPGTGIVRQETQYF.

V usage is TRBV2 and J usage is TRBJ2-5; no clear D. There are 13 residues in the CDR3. The germline V gene has CDR1 SNHLY and CDR2 FYNNEI. Trimming stripped 1 base from V and 5 bases from J, with 8 bases between. The DNA of the CDR3 is TGTGCCAGCAGTGAAGGGCTATTGGAGACCCAGTACTTC. It yields the protein CASSEGLLETQYF.

The table lists this clone with a few counts. CDR3: CASRPSGGNIQYF. The CDR3 DNA follows: TGTGCCAGCAGACCCTCCGGGGGGAACATTCAGTACTTC. This sequence joins TRBV14 and TRBJ2-4; 7 bases agree with TRBD2. CDR3 length: 13 residues. Trimming at V came to 6 bases and at J to 7 bases, leaving 6 bases not matched to a gene. The germline V gene encodes CDR1 SGHDN and CDR2 FVKESK.

In regard to this clone: Possible read error: a much larger clone is one base away. The CDR3 DNA sequence: TGCGCCGACCCCGAGACAGTTTATGGCTACACCTTC. Its protein product is CADPETVYGYTF. V is TRBV5-1 and J is TRBJ1-2; D is possibly TRBD1 (5 bases). From germline, CDR1 is SGHRS and CDR2 YFSETQ. This CDR3 region has 12 residues. With 10 bases removed from V and 5 bases from J, the gap between germline ends came to 15 bases.

The count of this clone is one. The V gene is TRBV11-2, the J gene TRBJ2-3, with 7 nucleotides matching TRBD2. Germline loops: CDR1 SGHAT, CDR2 FQNNGV. Trimming at V came to 2 bases and at J to 4 bases, leaving 3 bases not matched to a gene. The CDR3 is 14 amino acids. CDR3 DNA sequence: TGTGCCAGCAGCTTAACGGGAGGTGCAGATACGCAGTATTTT. This translates into CASSLTGGADTQYF.

The chain is built from TRBV27 and TRBJ2-7, with TRBD2 identical over 14 bases. This CDR3 has 18 amino acids. J was trimmed by 6 bases and V by 5 bases; bases with no gene match: 15. Germline V gene data show CDR1 as MNHEY and CDR2 as SMNVEV (reference sequence). As DNA, the CDR3 is TGTGCCAGCAGTAGAGGACGACTAGCGGGAGGGGGGTTTGGCGAGCAGTACTTC. Its protein is CASSRGRLAGGGFGEQYF.

The chain is built from TRBV2 and TRBJ1-1, with D hard to call. The V gene's germline CDR1 is SNHLY and CDR2 FYNNEI. The CDR3 runs to 13 residues. Trimming shortened V by 5 bases and J by 6 bases, and 13 bases separated the two germline ends. For the CDR3, the DNA is TGTGCCAGCAGTCGCGGGTCCCCATCTGAAGCTTTCTTT. It codes for CASSRGSPSEAFF. Complete variable domain (other parts from reference TRBV2 and TRBJ1-1): EPEVTQTPSHQVTQMGQEVILRCVPISNHLYFYWYRQILGQKVEFLVSFYNNEISEKSEIFDDQFSVERPDGSNFTLKIRSTKLEDSAMYFCASSRGSPSEAFFGQGTRLTVV.

The gene calls are TRBV7-3 and TRBJ2-6, with D possibly called TRBD1 or TRBD2 (6 bases each). Trimming cost V 5 bases and J 2 bases, with 10 bases left between them. This CDR3 has 15 amino acids. Germline assignment: CDR1 SGHTA and CDR2 FQGTGA. The CDR3 reads CASSTRGAGANVLTF. The CDR3, as DNA: TGTGCCAGCAGCACAAGGGGGGCTGGGGCCAACGTCCTGACTTTC. The full variable domain, completed using reference TRBV7-3 and TRBJ2-6, is GAGVSQTPSNKVTEKGKYVELRCDPISGHTALYWYRQSLGQGPEFLIYFQGTGAADDSGLPNDRFFAVRPEGSVSTLKIQRTERGDSAVYLCASSTRGAGANVLTFGAGSRLTVL.

The CDR3 here is CASSPLTGARYTEAFF. The DNA for the CDR3 is TGTGCCAGCAGCCCACTAACAGGGGCGCGGTATACTGAAGCTTTCTTT. V gene TRBV7-9 combines with J gene TRBJ1-1; TRBD1 matches at 7 bases. Germline V gives CDR1 SEHNR, CDR2 FQNEAQ (reference sequence). This CDR3 is 16 amino acids long. The J segment lost 5 bases and the V segment lost 5 bases, leaving 14 bases of the junction unmatched. Using reference TRBV7-9 and TRBJ1-1 for the parts outside the CDR3, the full variable domain is DTGVSQNPRHKITKRGQNVTFRCDPISEHNRLYWYRQTLGQGPEFLTYFQNEAQLEKSRLLSDRFSAERPKGSFSTLEIQRTEQGDSAMYLCASSPLTGARYTEAFFGQGTRLTVV.

V usage is TRBV9 and J usage is TRBJ2-7; 9 bases fit TRBD1. The germline gives CDR1 SGDLS, CDR2 YYNGEE. This CDR3 is built from 14 residues. Losses at the gene ends were 4 bases for V and 3 bases for J; bases not matched to a gene: 5. Here the CDR3 DNA reads TGTGCCAGCAGCCCCACGGGACAGGGCTACGAGCAGTACTTC. Translating gives CASSPTGQGYEQYF.

The chain has TRBV6-1 and TRBJ1-4; no reliable D call. The CDR3 spans 14 residues. The V end lost 2 bases, the J end lost 5 bases, and 9 bases lay between the germline ends. Germline lookup yields CDR1 MNHNS and CDR2 SASEGT. The CDR3 bases are TGTGCCAGCAGTGAACGCGGCGGAAATGAAAAACTGTTTTTT. Its translation is CASSERGGNEKLFF.

The V and J genes are TRBV4-1 and TRBJ2-5; 8 nucleotides line up with TRBD1. The V segment lost 6 bases and the J segment 2 bases; nucleotides outside the gene matches: 5. Looked up from germline, CDR1 is MGHRA and CDR2 is YSYEKL. The CDR3 extends over 14 amino acids. CDR3 sequence (DNA): TGCGCCAGCAGTGGGCGACAGGGGCAAGAGACCCAGTACTTC. It yields the protein CASSGRQGQETQYF.

The J gene is TRBJ2-6, the V gene TRBV4-1; the D is unclear. V lost 1 base and J 0 bases, leaving 7 bases between the germline ends. CDR3 length: 16 amino acids. In germline, CDR1 is MGHRA, CDR2 YSYEKL. In DNA, the CDR3 is TGCGCCAGCAGCCAAGGTCTCAGCTCTGGGGCCAACGTCCTGACTTTC. Translated, it gives CASSQGLSSGANVLTF.

The V and J genes are TRBV10-2 and TRBJ2-3; perhaps TRBD2 as D (7 bases). The CDR3 is made up of 16 amino acids. CDR1 and CDR2 from the germline V gene are WSHSY and SAAADI. V was cut by 3 bases and J by 1 base, with 14 bases left in between. Written as DNA, the CDR3 is TGCGCCAGCAGTGACGGGGGAGGGGGACGCACAGATACGCAGTATTTT. Amino acid sequence: CASSDGGGGRTDTQYF.